This T cell receptor (beta chain) was recorded in a study of T cell responses to AZD1222 COVID-19 vaccine. Study at large: Both about-4-week and about-12-week second-dose recipients were combined.

Turning to this clone: The antigen is not known.

V shed 2 bases and J 4 bases; nucleotides not matched to a gene: 5. Germline CDR1 is SGHRS and CDR2 is YFSETQ. This CDR3 is 14 amino acids long. Study-wide points: Repertoires were obtained only post-peak T cell response.

The protocol was immunoSEQ multiplex PCR, while the TCRdb copy is restricted to in-frame clones and leaves out a portion. Here the sample spans over 45,000 clones, approximately 83% being singletons. This TCR was sampled from an adult in good health. This specimen was peripheral blood, taken on day 0 of AZD1222 vaccination. This chain uses TRBV5-1 with TRBJ2-7, with 8 bases lining up with TRBD1. The CDR3 bases are TGCGCCAGCAGCTTTACAGGGGGTAATTACGAGCAGTACTTC. This gives the protein CASSFTGGNYEQYF. Combining the CDR3 with reference TRBV5-1 and TRBJ2-7 gives the whole variable domain KAGVTQTPRYLIKTRGQQVTLSCSPISGHRSVSWYQQTPGQGLQFLFEYFSETQRNKGNFPGRFSGRQFSNSRSEMNVSTLELGDSALYLCASSFTGGNYEQYFGPGTRLTVT.